Presented here are 26 T cell receptor beta chains from one specimen sequenced in a study of blood T cell repertoires in COVID-19. The repertoire was sequenced with immunoSEQ multiplex PCR; TCRdb's copy has only in-frame clones and lacks some. Seen here are 300,000 to 350,000 clones, around 86% observed once, and the top ten hold over 6%. What was sequenced was peripheral blood. All receptors derive from a woman in her fifties or sixties with COVID-19, enrolled during active disease.

This chain connects TRBV7-8 to TRBJ1-6; no clear D gene. Germline V gives CDR1 SGHVS, CDR2 FQNEAQ. Trimming cost V 2 bases and J 9 bases, with 11 bases left between them. The CDR3 sequence is 14 residues long. The CDR3 spells CASSLSGYASPLHF. The CDR3 coding sequence is TGTGCCAGCAGCTTATCGGGGTACGCTTCACCCCTCCACTTT.

The CDR3 DNA follows: TGTGCCACCAGCACCACCAAGGACGGGGGCTATGGCTACACCTTC. Encoded protein: CATSTTKDGGYGYTF. The rearrangement uses TRBV15 and TRBJ1-2; tentative D call: TRBD1 (5 bases). Germline V lookup: CDR1 LNHNV, CDR2 YYDKDF (reference sequence). This CDR3 has 15 residues. The germline V and J ends were trimmed by 4 bases and 4 bases, with 16 bases remaining between them.

The chain combines TRBV29-1 with TRBJ1-4, with a weak D call TRBD1 (6 bases). CDR3 size: 13 residues. Germline lookup yields CDR1 SQVTM and CDR2 ANQGSEA. Trimming removed 0 bases at V and 6 bases at J, with 8 bases between. CDR3 nucleotides: TGCAGCGTTGAAGAGGGGACACATGAAAAACTGTTTTTT. Protein product: CSVEEGTHEKLFF.

The chain uses TRBV19 and TRBJ1-4; a possible D gene is TRBD1 (5 bases). The germline V gene encodes CDR1 LNHDA and CDR2 SQIVND (reference sequence). CDR3 length: 15 residues. Trimming pared 8 bases from V and 3 bases from J, leaving 16 bases between. CDR3: CASRKMGGANEKLFF. The CDR3 DNA follows: TGTGCCAGTCGTAAAATGGGGGGGGCTAATGAAAAACTGTTTTTT.

The chain uses TRBV29-1 and TRBJ1-1; possible D gene TRBD1, 6 bases. The germline V and J ends were trimmed by 4 bases and 0 bases, with 12 bases remaining between them. The germline CDR1 and CDR2 sequences are SQVTM and ANQGSEA. CDR3 size: 14 residues. Here the CDR3 reads CSVAAGAMNTEAFF. The CDR3 DNA is TGCAGCGTTGCGGCAGGGGCTATGAACACTGAAGCTTTCTTT.

The gene calls are TRBV18 and TRBJ2-5; D is undetermined. Between the trimmed V and J ends, which lost 3 bases and 4 bases, there was a span of 6 bases. Germline V lookup: CDR1 KGHSH, CDR2 LQKENI. The CDR3 has 12 amino acids. The CDR3 sequence: CASSPNTETQYF. CDR3 DNA: TGTGCCAGCTCACCTAACACAGAGACCCAGTACTTC. The whole variable domain, remainder taken from reference TRBV18 and TRBJ2-5, is NAGVMQNPRHLVRRRGQEARLRCSPMKGHSHVYWYRQLPEEGLKFMVYLQKENIIDESGMPKERFSAEFPKEGPSILRIQQVVRGDSAAYFCASSPNTETQYFGPGTRLLVL.

The chain couples TRBV25-1 to TRBJ2-7; D might be TRBD1 (6 bases). The CDR3 runs 16 residues. CDR1 and CDR2 (germline): MGHDK, SYGVNS. The V gene lost 1 base and the J gene lost 3 bases, with 16 bases spanning the gap. CDR3 residues: CASSELSGTFYYEQYF. CDR3 nucleotide sequence: TGTGCCAGCAGTGAATTATCCGGGACATTCTACTACGAGCAGTACTTC.

The chain couples TRBV7-2 to TRBJ2-7, with D maybe TRBD2 (6 bases). Trimming took 2 bases from V and 0 from J, leaving 11 bases between them. Germline lookup yields CDR1 SGHTA and CDR2 FQGNSA. This CDR3 has 15 amino acids. The CDR3 DNA reads as TGTGCCAGCAGCTTATTAGCGGCCAACTCCTACGAGCAGTACTTC. Amino acids: CASSLLAANSYEQYF.

The chain is built from TRBV7-9 and TRBJ2-1; 11 nucleotides align to TRBD2. The germline V gene encodes CDR1 SEHNR and CDR2 FQNEAQ (reference sequence). V was pared by 2 bases and J by 13 bases, with 7 bases of the junction left unmatched. This CDR3 has 14 residues. This chain's CDR3 is CASSLLAGGELQFF. The CDR3 DNA reads as TGTGCCAGCAGCTTACTAGCGGGAGGAGAGCTTCAGTTCTTC. The complete variable domain, with remaining parts taken from reference TRBV7-9 and TRBJ2-1, reads DTGVSQNPRHKITKRGQNVTFRCDPISEHNRLYWYRQTLGQGPEFLTYFQNEAQLEKSRLLSDRFSAERPKGSFSTLEIQRTEQGDSAMYLCASSLLAGGELQFFGPGTRLTVL.

DNA for the CDR3: TGTGCCAGCAGCCAAGGGTGGGGAGTGGGCAATCAGCCCCAGCATTTT. It is translated as CASSQGWGVGNQPQHF. The chain recombines TRBV3-1 (or the pseudogene TRBV3-2) with TRBJ1-5; D is uncertain. Per germline, CDR1 LGHDT and CDR2 YNNKEL (reference sequence). V shed 1 base and J shed 2 bases, with 12 bases lying between them. The CDR3 totals 16 residues.

The chain combines TRBV7-2 with TRBJ1-1; tentatively, D is TRBD1 (5 bases). CDR1 is SGHTA, CDR2 FQGNSA, per germline. This CDR3 is built from 13 residues. V was trimmed by 4 bases and J by 11 bases, leaving 17 bases between them. The CDR3 nucleotides are TGTGCCAGCAGCTACCGGGACTCCGGGGGGGCTTTCTTT. Translated: CASSYRDSGGAFF.

The chain couples TRBV6-2 or TRBV6-3 to TRBJ1-2; a weak D match, TRBD1 (5 bases). V lost 0 bases, J lost 7 bases, and 9 bases lay in between. The CDR3 is made up of 13 amino acids. Germline V gene lookup returns CDR1 MNHEY and CDR2 SVGEGT. In DNA form, the CDR3 reads TGTGCCAGCAGTTACTCCGGGGGAAGTGGCTACACCTTC. This gives the protein CASSYSGGSGYTF.

V and J are TRBV4-1 and TRBJ1-1; 12 bases map to TRBD1. CDR3 length: 16 amino acids. The J segment lost 1 base and the V segment lost 4 bases, leaving 4 bases of the junction unmatched. CDR1 is MGHRA, CDR2 YSYEKL, per germline. The CDR3 here is CASSRGTGGENTEAFF. CDR3 bases: TGCGCCAGCAGCCGAGGGACAGGGGGCGAGAACACTGAAGCTTTCTTT.

The chain uses TRBV7-9 and TRBJ1-5; 8 bases align to TRBD1. The germline V gene encodes CDR1 SEHNR and CDR2 FQNEAQ (reference sequence). The CDR3 contains 15 residues. V gave up 6 bases and J gave up 4 bases; unmatched junction bases: 8. The CDR3 sequence: CASRPSQGANQPQHF. The CDR3 DNA reads as TGTGCCAGCAGACCATCCCAGGGGGCGAATCAGCCCCAGCATTTT. The full variable domain, completed using reference TRBV7-9 and TRBJ1-5, is DTGVSQNPRHKITKRGQNVTFRCDPISEHNRLYWYRQTLGQGPEFLTYFQNEAQLEKSRLLSDRFSAERPKGSFSTLEIQRTEQGDSAMYLCASRPSQGANQPQHFGDGTRLSIL.

The chain links TRBV10-1 to TRBJ2-6; 10 bases agree with TRBD2. V lost 2 bases to trimming and J lost 2 bases; unmatched junction nucleotides: 6. The CDR3 consists of 18 residues. In germline, CDR1 is WNHNN, CDR2 SYGVQD (reference sequence). The CDR3 coding sequence is TGCGCCAGCAGTGAGGGGCTAGCGGGAGCGGCTGGGGCCAACGTCCTGACTTTC. This codes for CASSEGLAGAAGANVLTF.

The V gene is TRBV6-5, the J gene TRBJ2-5, with TRBD1 identical over 7 bases. The CDR3 has 14 residues. Germline-derived CDR1 and CDR2 are MNHEY and SVGAGI. V shed 6 bases, J shed 4 bases, and the junction held 8 bases outside the gene matches. The CDR3 coding sequence is TGTGCCAGCAGCCGGACGAGGGGGCGAGAGACCCAGTACTTC. It encodes CASSRTRGRETQYF.

The chain uses TRBV9 and TRBJ2-5, with D maybe TRBD1 (6 bases). CDR1 is SGDLS and CDR2 is YYNGEE in the germline V gene. Trimming shortened V by 3 bases and J by 5 bases, and 11 bases separated the two germline ends. The CDR3 has 13 residues. As DNA, the CDR3 is TGTGCCAGCAGCGCAGGGGTAGGTGAGACCCAGTACTTC. Translating it yields CASSAGVGETQYF.

The chain combines TRBV12-3 or TRBV12-4 with TRBJ1-1; no firm D call. CDR3 length equals 11 residues. V shed 8 bases and J shed 11 bases, with 15 bases lying between them. In nucleotides, the CDR3 is TGTGCCAGCCCCTCTGGCCATTGGGCTTTCTTT. The encoded protein is CASPSGHWAFF.

In this sample, this clone turned up once. The chain recombines TRBV7-2 with TRBJ1-5; 10 bases align to TRBD1. The CDR3 has 16 amino acids. J was trimmed by 7 bases and V by 5 bases; bases with no gene match: 11. The germline V gene encodes CDR1 SGHTA and CDR2 FQGNSA. The CDR3 protein is CASSARDRGLLQPQHF. Written as DNA, the CDR3 is TGTGCCAGCAGCGCCCGGGACAGGGGCCTTTTGCAGCCCCAGCATTTT.

This chain links TRBV11-2 with TRBJ1-4, with unresolved D. Trimming removed 5 bases from V and 8 bases from J, with 6 bases in between. Per the germline V gene, CDR1 is SGHAT and CDR2 is FQNNGV. This CDR3 has 11 residues. In DNA form, the CDR3 reads TGTGCCAGCAGCCGGCGGGAAAAACTGTTTTTT. Its protein product is CASSRREKLFF.

This clone was detected once. The chain combines TRBV4-1 with TRBJ2-3; D possibly corresponds to TRBD2 (5 bases). Germline V CDR1 and CDR2: MGHRA, YSYEKL. V dropped 1 base and J dropped 1 base, with 9 bases sitting between them. The CDR3 runs 15 residues. The CDR3 DNA is TGCGCCAGCAGCCAAGGGAGCGGCGGCACAGATACGCAGTATTTT. Translation: CASSQGSGGTDTQYF.

This chain links TRBV7-2 with TRBJ1-1; D is unclear. Germline V gives CDR1 SGHTA, CDR2 FQGNSA. V was clipped by 6 bases and J by 4 bases, with 12 bases between them. The CDR3 contains 13 residues. CDR3 in amino acids: CASSSERGTEAFF. The CDR3 DNA reads as TGTGCCAGCAGTAGCGAGCGGGGCACTGAAGCTTTCTTT.

V is TRBV7-8 and J is TRBJ1-1; possible D gene TRBD1, 5 bases. V was cut by 1 base and J by 2 bases, with 14 bases left in between. Germline V gene sequence: CDR1 SGHVS, CDR2 FQNEAQ. This CDR3 region has 16 residues. The CDR3 coding sequence is TGTGCCAGCAGCTTAGTACAGGTTCTACGAAACACTGAAGCTTTCTTT. Its protein is CASSLVQVLRNTEAFF.

The J gene is TRBJ1-1, the V gene TRBV27; weak D call: TRBD1 (5 bases). The CDR3 consists of 17 residues. The germline V and J ends were trimmed by 6 bases and 1 base, with 21 bases remaining between them. Germline V gene data show CDR1 as MNHEY and CDR2 as SMNVEV (reference sequence). CDR3 residues: CASRPGWGGTANTEAFF. The CDR3 bases are TGTGCCAGCAGGCCCGGGTGGGGGGGGACCGCGAACACTGAAGCTTTCTTT.

V is TRBV2 and J is TRBJ2-3; maybe TRBD1 (5 bases). V was pared by 1 base and J by 6 bases, with 14 bases between. This CDR3 contains 15 residues. Germline CDR1 and CDR2: SNHLY and FYNNEI. CDR3 amino acids: CASSEGGGYADTQYF. The CDR3 DNA is TGTGCCAGCAGTGAAGGGGGCGGATATGCGGATACGCAGTATTTT.

This chain's CDR3 is CAISELVGGGREKLFF. In DNA form, the CDR3 reads TGTGCCATCAGTGAGCTGGTAGGGGGGGGCCGCGAAAAACTGTTTTTT. The chain couples TRBV10-3 to TRBJ1-4; TRBD1 might be the D (6 bases). This CDR3 region has 16 residues. V shed 2 bases and J shed 8 bases, with 18 bases lying between them. The germline V gene has CDR1 ENHRY and CDR2 SYGVKD.